What follows are 9 T cell receptor beta chains derived from one specimen sequenced in a study of shared clonotypes between healthy human individuals. The protocol was immunoSEQ multiplex PCR, while the TCRdb copy is restricted to in-frame clones and leaves out a portion. This table has 2 million to 2.5 million clones, approximately 93% appearing once. The source material was naive CD4+ T cells from PBMCs. Subset reported: CD45RA+ positively selected. The receptors shown here come from a young man in good health. Some clones in this sample may be carry-over from other donors' samples.

The V and J genes are TRBV6-9 and TRBJ2-3; D is possibly TRBD2 (5 bases). The germline V gene encodes CDR1 MNHGY and CDR2 SVAAGI. Between the trimmed V and J ends, which lost 9 bases and 4 bases, there was a span of 8 bases. This CDR3 contains 11 residues. CDR3 residues: CAREEADTQYF. The DNA of the CDR3 is TGTGCCAGGGAGGAGGCAGATACGCAGTATTTT.

The chain links TRBV5-1 to TRBJ2-1; tentatively, D is TRBD1 (6 bases). Germline CDR1 SGHRS, CDR2 YFSETQ. The V end lost 4 bases, the J end lost 8 bases, and 10 bases lay between the germline ends. This CDR3 contains 12 residues. The CDR3 bases are TGCGCCAGCAGCCCGCAGGGGCATGAGCAGTTCTTC. It encodes CASSPQGHEQFF.

The CDR3 DNA reads as TGCGCCAGCAGCTCGCTTGACAGCTTGGCACCCCGGAATCAGGAGCAGTACTTC. It translates to CASSSLDSLAPRNQEQYF. V usage is TRBV5-1 and J usage is TRBJ2-7; possible D gene TRBD1, 5 bases. The CDR3 length is 18 residues. Germline V lookup: CDR1 SGHRS, CDR2 YFSETQ. V dropped 3 bases and J dropped 7 bases, with 29 bases sitting between them.

The V and J genes are TRBV5-1 and TRBJ2-5; TRBD1 matches at 8 bases. There are 14 residues in the CDR3. The V and J ends lost 4 bases and 4 bases, in that order; junction bases with no gene match: 6. Germline CDR1 is SGHRS and CDR2 is YFSETQ. In DNA, the CDR3 is TGCGCCAGCAGCAATGGGACAGGTAGAGAGACCCAGTACTTC. Protein: CASSNGTGRETQYF.

CDR3 in DNA: TGTGCCAGCAGCGGGACCGCTCAATACGAGCAGTACTTC. Amino acids: CASSGTAQYEQYF. The rearrangement uses TRBV9 and TRBJ2-7; D is unclear. Germline CDR1 reads SGDLS; CDR2 reads YYNGEE. This CDR3 has 13 amino acids. The germline V and J ends were trimmed by 3 bases and 4 bases, with 11 bases remaining between them. The full variable domain, completed using reference TRBV9 and TRBJ2-7, is DSGVTQTPKHLITATGQRVTLRCSPRSGDLSVYWYQQSLDQGLQFLIQYYNGEERAKGNILERFSAQQFPDLHSELNLSSLELGDSALYFCASSGTAQYEQYFGPGTRLTVT.

The rearrangement uses TRBV9 and TRBJ2-3; unclear D gene. Germline V gene lookup returns CDR1 SGDLS and CDR2 YYNGEE. The CDR3 extends over 15 amino acids. V lost 2 bases and J lost 0, with 10 bases in between. CDR3 nucleotides: TGTGCCAGCAGCGTCCAGGTATCTAGCACAGATACGCAGTATTTT. Translating it yields CASSVQVSSTDTQYF.

The CDR3, as DNA: TGTGCCACCATGGTGGGGGCCAGAGATACGCAGTATTTT. It yields the protein CATMVGARDTQYF. The gene calls are TRBV15 and TRBJ2-3, with a weak D call TRBD1 (6 bases). Germline CDR1 reads LNHNV; CDR2 reads YYDKDF (reference sequence). Trimming took off 7 bases at V and 5 bases at J, with 13 bases between the two ends. The CDR3 totals 13 residues.

This clone was seen only once. The sample holds other DNA sequences that translate to the same CDR3. The chain joins TRBV18 to TRBJ1-4, with D tentatively TRBD1 (5 bases). The CDR3 is 13 amino acids. Germline CDR1 is KGHSH and CDR2 is LQKENI. V was trimmed by 3 bases and J by 7 bases, leaving 9 bases between them. The CDR3, as DNA: TGTGCCAGCTCACCGGGACTAGGTGAAAAACTGTTTTTT. Translation gives CASSPGLGEKLFF.

J is TRBJ1-3 and V is TRBV29-1; 8 bases map to TRBD1. The CDR3 sequence is 13 residues long. J gave up 3 bases and V 6 bases, and 4 bases lay outside the gene matches. Germline V gives CDR1 SQVTM, CDR2 ANQGSEA. The CDR3, as DNA: TGCAGCGTCAACGACAGGGGTGGAAACACCATATATTTT. This sequence encodes CSVNDRGGNTIYF.